The entry that follows covers one T cell receptor beta chain sequence. Assay used: immunoSEQ multiplex PCR; TCRdb lists only in-frame clones, some missing. The sample yields more than 20,000 clones, over 75% seen once. These data belong to a study of T cells in tuberculosis. Trimming removed 6 bases at V and 4 bases at J, with 18 bases between. This CDR3 is built from 15 residues. Germline loops: CDR1 LNHDA, CDR2 SQIVND (reference sequence). Time point here: new active TB diagnosis, blood taken before or within 7 days of starting treatment. The chain recombines TRBV19 with TRBJ1-1; D remains ambiguous. Material: PBMCs, obtained at tuberculosis diagnosis. This receptor was taken from an adult with tuberculosis. The CDR3 region has the DNA TGTGCCAGTAGCCCGGGGTTTGGGAGGATCACTGAAGCTTTCTTT. The encoded protein is CASSPGFGRITEAFF.